What follows describes a single TCR beta chain. The antigen is undetermined. This may arise from a read error, as a much more abundant clone is one base away. TCRdb passed the multiplex PCR reads through MiXCR, listing each CDR3 protein once. The profile shows 200,000 or so distinct CDR3 sequences, approximately 33% of them singletons. This sample was taken from a study of breast tumors, draining lymph nodes, adjacent tissues. The study's findings and limits: Tumors had less TCR diversity than lymph nodes, more than nontumor tissue. That most tumor T cells come from lymph nodes remained unproven. The data were judged consistent with most tumor T cells coming from lymph node and expanding in tumor. Luminal-like breast cancer showed significantly higher tumor–nontumor repertoire similarity than basal-like.

The lymph nodes were axillary draining lymph nodes from breast cancer patients. The TCR sequence derives from a female donor with breast cancer. Some clones in this sample may be carry-over from other donors' samples. Sequencing was done on a sample of axillary lymph node tissue.

CDR3 sequence: CASSLRLGGYTF. CDR3 in DNA: TGTGCCAGCAGTCTCCGATTGGGGGGCTACACCTTC. The gene calls are TRBV6-1 and TRBJ1-2; D not resolved. CDR3 size: 12 residues. V lost 5 bases, J lost 8 bases, and 12 bases lay in between. Per the germline V gene, CDR1 is MNHNS and CDR2 is SASEGT.